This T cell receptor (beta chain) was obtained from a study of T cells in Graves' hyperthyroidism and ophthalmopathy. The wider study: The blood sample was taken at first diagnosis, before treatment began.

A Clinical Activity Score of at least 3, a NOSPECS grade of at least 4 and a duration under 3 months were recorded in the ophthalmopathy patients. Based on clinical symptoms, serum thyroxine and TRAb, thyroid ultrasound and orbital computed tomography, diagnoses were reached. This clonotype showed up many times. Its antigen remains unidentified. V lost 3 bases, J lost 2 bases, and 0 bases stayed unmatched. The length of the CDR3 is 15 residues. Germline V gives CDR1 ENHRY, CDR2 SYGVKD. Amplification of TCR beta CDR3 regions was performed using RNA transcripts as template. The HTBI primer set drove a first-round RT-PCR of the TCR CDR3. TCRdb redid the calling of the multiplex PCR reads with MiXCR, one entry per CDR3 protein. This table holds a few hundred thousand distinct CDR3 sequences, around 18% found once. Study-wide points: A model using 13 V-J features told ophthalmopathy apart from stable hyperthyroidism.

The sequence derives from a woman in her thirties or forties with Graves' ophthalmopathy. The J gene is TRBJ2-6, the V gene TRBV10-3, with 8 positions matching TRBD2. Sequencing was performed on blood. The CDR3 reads CAISDGGAGANVLTF. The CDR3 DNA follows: TGTGCCATCAGTGACGGGGGGGCTGGGGCCAACGTCCTGACTTTC.